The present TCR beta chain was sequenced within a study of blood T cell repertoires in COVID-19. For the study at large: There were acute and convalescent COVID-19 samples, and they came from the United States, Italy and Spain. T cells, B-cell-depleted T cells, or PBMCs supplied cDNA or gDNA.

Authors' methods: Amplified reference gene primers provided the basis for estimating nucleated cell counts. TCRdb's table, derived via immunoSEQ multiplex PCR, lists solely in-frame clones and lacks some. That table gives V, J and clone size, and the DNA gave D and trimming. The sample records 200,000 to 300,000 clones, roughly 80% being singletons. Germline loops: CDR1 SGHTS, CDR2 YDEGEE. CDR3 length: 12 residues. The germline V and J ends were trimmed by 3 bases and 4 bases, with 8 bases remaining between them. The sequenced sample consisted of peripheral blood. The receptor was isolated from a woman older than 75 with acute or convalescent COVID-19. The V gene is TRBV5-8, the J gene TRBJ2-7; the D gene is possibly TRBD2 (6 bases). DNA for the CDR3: TGTGCCAGCAGCTCGGCGGGGTACGAGCAGTACTTC. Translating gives CASSSAGYEQYF.